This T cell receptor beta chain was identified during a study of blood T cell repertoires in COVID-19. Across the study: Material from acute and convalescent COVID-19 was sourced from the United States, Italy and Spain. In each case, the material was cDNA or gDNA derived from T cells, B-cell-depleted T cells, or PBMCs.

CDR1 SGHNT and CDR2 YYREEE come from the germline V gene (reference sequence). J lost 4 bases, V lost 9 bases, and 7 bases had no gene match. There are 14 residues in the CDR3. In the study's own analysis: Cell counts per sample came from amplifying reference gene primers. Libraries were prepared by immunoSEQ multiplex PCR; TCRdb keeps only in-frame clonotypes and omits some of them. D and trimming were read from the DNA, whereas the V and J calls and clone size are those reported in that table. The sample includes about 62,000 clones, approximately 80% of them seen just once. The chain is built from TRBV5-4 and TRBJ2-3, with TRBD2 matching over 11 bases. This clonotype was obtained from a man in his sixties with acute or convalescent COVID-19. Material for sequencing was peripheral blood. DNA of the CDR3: TGTGCCATTAGCGGGAGGGCCGAGGCAGATACGCAGTATTTT. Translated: CAISGRAEADTQYF.